This T cell receptor (beta chain) originates from a study of T-cell memory formation after mild COVID-19 (dated by TCRdb to the early 2020s). At the level of the whole study: Most TCR sequence clusters were specific to one of the two donors. Longitudinal TCRalpha and TCRbeta repertoire sequencing tracked T-cell clones expanding and contracting after mild COVID-19 in a couple of donors. Two young, previously healthy adult volunteers, one female and one male, were included in the cohort.

General conclusions and limits of the study: Whether the second-wave clones peaking on day 37 were SARS-CoV-2 specific was not confirmed. Clones that contracted from day 15 to 85 showed balanced CD4/CD8 phenotypes, whereas a second wave of clones that expanded from day 15 to 37 leaned towards CD4+. Contracting CD4+ clones turned up mainly in the CM and EM memory subsets, whereas EMRA was where CD8+ clones were enriched. The detection of some responding clones in pre-infection memory suggests that pre-existing cross-reactive memory T cells joined the SARS-CoV-2 response. Only a couple of mild cases were covered in the study, and larger cohorts including severe cases with pre-infection samples were considered necessary.

This clonotype was seen a handful of times. The antigen it binds to is not known. The record has no base qualities; no much larger clone is one base away. PBMCs were isolated by Ficoll-Paque density gradient centrifugation. Reading from cysteine to phenylalanine, the CDR3 counts 12 amino acids. The only DNA kept is the CDR3, 36 bases in frame from the first base. The germline ends are 10 bases apart after V is trimmed by 7 bases and J by 4 bases. TCRdb shows the sequencer as Illumina NovaSeq 6000. Using 5'RACE with constant-segment primers, TCRalpha and TCRbeta cDNA libraries were constructed, with sample barcodes and unique molecular identifiers added in the process. Trizol reagent was used to extract RNA from every sample. Amplification of the libraries took two PCR steps, and the second step added a second sample barcode plus Illumina TruSeq adapters. Sequencing of the libraries was done on an Illumina NovaSeq, producing 2 x 150 bp paired-end reads. In the paper's pipeline: The reads were demultiplexed and collapsed into UMI-guided consensus sequences using migec v1.2.7. Using mixcr v2.1.11, the UMI consensuses were aligned to TRA and TRB V and J templates and assembled into clonotypes. A clonotype was counted as expanded or contracted only when both edgeR and NoisET called the clonotype significant, with the noise models trained on biological replicates. For edgeR calls, the thresholds were a false discovery rate-adjusted p below 0.01 and a log2 fold-change of 1. PCA with hierarchical clustering of max-normalized trajectories of the 1000 most abundant clonotypes was used as exploratory dynamics analysis. Separately sequenced CD4+ and CD8+ repertoires were used to assign the CD4 or CD8 phenotype of responding clones. TCRdb reanalyzed the raw reads on its own, using fastp at Q25 for trimming and MiXCR for clone calling, and kept in-frame beta chains. Here each entry gathers all rows of one CDR3 protein and keeps the most common genes and DNA. Clone size and V and J calls follow TCRdb, not the original study. Here the sample has roughly 510,000 distinct CDR3 sequences; 17% occur a single time. The top ten hold just over 8% of the sample.

This clonotype was obtained from an adult woman who had mild COVID-19 (a few samples of this study predate the infection). The sample titles of this study are shuffled in the database, so cell type and time point are left out; the donor was told from shared clones. The sequence links TRBV12-3 or TRBV12-4 to TRBJ1-2, with a tentative D gene TRBD1 over 5 matching bases. The sequenced material came from PBMCs or a T cell subset sorted from them (not recorded which). The bases are TGTGCCAGCACCCGGGGGGTCTATGGCTACACCTTC. It specifies CASTRGVYGYTF.